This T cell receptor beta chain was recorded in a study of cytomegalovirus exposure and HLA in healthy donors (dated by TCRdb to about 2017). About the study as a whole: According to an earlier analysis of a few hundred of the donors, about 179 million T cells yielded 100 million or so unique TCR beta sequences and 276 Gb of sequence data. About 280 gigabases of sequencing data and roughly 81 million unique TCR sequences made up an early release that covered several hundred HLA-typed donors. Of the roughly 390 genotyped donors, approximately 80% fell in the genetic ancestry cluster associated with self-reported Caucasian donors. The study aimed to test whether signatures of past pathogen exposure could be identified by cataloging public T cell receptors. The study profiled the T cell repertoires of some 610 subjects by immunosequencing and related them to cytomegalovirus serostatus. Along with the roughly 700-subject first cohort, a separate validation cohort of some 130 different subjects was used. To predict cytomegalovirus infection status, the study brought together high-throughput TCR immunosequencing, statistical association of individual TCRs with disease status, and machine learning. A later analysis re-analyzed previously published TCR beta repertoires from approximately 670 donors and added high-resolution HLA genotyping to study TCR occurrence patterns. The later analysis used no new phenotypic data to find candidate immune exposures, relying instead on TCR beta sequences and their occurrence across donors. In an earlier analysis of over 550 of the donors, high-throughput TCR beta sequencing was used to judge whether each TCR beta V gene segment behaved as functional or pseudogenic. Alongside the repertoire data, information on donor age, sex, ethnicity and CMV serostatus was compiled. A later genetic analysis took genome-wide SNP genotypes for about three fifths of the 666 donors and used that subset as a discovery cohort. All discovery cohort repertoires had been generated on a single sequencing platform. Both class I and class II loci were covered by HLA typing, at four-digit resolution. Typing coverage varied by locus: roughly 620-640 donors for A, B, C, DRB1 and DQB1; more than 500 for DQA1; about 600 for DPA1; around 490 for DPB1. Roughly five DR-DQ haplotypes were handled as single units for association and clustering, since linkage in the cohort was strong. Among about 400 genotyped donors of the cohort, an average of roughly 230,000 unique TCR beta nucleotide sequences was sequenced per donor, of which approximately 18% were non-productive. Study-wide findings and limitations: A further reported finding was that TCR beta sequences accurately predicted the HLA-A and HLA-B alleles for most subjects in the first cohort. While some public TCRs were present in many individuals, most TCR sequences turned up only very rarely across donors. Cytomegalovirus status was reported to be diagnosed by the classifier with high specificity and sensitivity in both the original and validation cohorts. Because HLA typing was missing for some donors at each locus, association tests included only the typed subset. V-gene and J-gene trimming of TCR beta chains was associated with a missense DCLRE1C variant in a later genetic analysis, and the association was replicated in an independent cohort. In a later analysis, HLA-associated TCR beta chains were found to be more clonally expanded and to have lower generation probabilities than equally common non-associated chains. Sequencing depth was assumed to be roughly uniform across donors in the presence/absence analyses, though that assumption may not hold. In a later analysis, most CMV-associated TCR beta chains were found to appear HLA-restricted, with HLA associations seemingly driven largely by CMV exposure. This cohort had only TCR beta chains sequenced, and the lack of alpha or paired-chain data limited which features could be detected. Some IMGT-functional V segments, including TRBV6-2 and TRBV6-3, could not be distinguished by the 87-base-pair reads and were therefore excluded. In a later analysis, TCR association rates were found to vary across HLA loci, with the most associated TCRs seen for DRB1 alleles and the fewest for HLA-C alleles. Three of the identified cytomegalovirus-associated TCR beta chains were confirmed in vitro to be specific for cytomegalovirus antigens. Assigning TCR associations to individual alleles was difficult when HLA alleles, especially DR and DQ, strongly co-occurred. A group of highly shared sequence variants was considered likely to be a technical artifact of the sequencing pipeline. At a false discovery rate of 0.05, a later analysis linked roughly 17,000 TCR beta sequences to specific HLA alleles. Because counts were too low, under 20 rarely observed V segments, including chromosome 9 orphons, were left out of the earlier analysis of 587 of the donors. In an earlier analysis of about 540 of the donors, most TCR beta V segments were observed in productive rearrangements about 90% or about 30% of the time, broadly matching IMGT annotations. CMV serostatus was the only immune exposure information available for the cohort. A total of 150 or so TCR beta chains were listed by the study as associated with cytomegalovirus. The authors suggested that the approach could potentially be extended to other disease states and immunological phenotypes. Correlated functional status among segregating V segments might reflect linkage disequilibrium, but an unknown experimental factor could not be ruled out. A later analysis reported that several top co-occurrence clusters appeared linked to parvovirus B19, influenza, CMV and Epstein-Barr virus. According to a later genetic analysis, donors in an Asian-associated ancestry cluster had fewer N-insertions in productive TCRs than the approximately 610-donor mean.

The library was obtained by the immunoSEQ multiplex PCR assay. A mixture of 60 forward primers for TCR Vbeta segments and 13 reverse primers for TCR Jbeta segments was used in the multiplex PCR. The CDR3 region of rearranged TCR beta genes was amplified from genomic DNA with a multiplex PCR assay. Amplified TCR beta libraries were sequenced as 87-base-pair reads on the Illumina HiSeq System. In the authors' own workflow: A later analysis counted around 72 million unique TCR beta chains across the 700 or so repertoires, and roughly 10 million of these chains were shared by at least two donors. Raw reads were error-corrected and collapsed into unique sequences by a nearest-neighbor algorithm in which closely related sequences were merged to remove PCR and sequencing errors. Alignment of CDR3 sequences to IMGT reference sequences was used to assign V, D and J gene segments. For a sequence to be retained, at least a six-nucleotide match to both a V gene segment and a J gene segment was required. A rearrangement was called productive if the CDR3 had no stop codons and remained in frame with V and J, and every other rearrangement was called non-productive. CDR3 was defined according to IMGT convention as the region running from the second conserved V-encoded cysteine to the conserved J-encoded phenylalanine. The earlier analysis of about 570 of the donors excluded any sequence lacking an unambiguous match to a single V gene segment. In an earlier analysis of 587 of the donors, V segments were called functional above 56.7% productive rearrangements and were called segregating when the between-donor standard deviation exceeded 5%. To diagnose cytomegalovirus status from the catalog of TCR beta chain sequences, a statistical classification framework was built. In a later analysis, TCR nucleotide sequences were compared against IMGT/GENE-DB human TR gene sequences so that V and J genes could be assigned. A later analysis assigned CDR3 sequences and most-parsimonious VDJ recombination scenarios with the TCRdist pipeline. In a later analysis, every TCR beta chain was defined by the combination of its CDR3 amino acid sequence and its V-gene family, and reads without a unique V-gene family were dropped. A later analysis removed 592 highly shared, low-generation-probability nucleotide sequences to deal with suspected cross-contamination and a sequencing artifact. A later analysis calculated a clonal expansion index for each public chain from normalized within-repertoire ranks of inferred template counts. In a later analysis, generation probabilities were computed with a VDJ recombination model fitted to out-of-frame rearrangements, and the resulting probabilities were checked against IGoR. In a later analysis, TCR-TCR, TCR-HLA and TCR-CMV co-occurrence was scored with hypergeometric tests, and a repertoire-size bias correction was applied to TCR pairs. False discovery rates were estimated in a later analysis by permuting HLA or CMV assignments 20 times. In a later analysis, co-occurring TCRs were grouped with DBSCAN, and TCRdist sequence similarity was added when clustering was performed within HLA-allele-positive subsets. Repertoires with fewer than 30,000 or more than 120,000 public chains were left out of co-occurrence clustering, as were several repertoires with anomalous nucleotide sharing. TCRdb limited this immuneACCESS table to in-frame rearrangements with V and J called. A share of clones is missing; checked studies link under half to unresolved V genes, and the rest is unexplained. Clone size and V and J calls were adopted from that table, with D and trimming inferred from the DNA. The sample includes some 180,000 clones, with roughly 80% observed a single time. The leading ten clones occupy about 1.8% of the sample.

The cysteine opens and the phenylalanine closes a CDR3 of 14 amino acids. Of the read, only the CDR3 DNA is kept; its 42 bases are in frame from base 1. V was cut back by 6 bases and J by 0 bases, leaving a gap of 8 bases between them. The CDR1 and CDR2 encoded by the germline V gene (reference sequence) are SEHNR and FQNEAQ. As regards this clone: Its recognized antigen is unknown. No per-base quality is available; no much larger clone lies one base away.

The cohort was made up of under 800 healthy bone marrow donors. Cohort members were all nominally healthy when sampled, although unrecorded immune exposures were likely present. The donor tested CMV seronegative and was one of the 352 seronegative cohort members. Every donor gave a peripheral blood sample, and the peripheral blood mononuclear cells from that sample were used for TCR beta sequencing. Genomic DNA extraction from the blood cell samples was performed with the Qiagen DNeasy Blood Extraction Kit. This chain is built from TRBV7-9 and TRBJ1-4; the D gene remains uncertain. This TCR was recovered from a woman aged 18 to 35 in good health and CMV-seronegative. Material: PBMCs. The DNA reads TGTGCCAGCAGGTCTCCTGCAACTAATGAAAAACTGTTTTTT. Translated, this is CASRSPATNEKLFF.